The rows below give T cell receptor beta chains drawn from one sample of a study of blood T cells in healthy people across ages. TCRdb independently ran MiXCR on the 5' RACE reads; one entry per CDR3 protein. The table records about 650,000 distinct CDR3 sequences, 32% of them present only once. The sample was blood. Receptors originate from a woman aged 80 or over in good health. Both conserved end residues are part of each CDR3. Fields, in order: D gene, clone size, V gene, J gene, CDR3 protein, CDR3 DNA. The D gene is left open where the match is weak. Clone size is given for some rows only: seen once, a few or many times, or a class if the clone is expanded.

d_gene: -
abundance: -
v_gene: TRBV12-3/TRBV12-4
j_gene: TRBJ2-2
CDR3aa: CASSFYKGGPGGELFF
CDR3nt: TGTGCCAGCAGTTTTTATAAAGGAGGGCCGGGCGGGGAGCTGTTTTTT

d_gene: -
abundance: -
v_gene: TRBV30
j_gene: TRBJ2-5
CDR3aa: CAWTQAGHYLRETQYF
CDR3nt: TGTGCCTGGACCCAAGCAGGGCACTATTTACGAGAGACCCAGTACTTC

d_gene: -
abundance: -
v_gene: TRBV2
j_gene: TRBJ1-5
CDR3aa: CASSEFGQTLQPQHF
CDR3nt: TGTGCCAGCAGTGAATTCGGACAGACCCTCCAGCCCCAGCATTTT

d_gene: TRBD1
abundance: many
v_gene: TRBV6-2/TRBV6-3
j_gene: TRBJ1-6
CDR3aa: CASSPRGTGSSPLHF
CDR3nt: TGTGCCAGCAGTCCCCGCGGGACAGGGAGTTCACCCCTCCACTTT

d_gene: TRBD2
abundance: many
v_gene: TRBV20-1
j_gene: TRBJ2-1
CDR3aa: CSASEIIAGGYNEQFF
CDR3nt: TGCAGTGCTAGCGAGATAATAGCGGGGGGGTACAATGAGCAGTTCTTC

d_gene: -
abundance: -
v_gene: TRBV27
j_gene: TRBJ2-3
CDR3aa: CASSLYASVTDAQYF
CDR3nt: TGTGCCAGCAGTTTATATGCGAGTGTCACAGATGCGCAGTATTTT

d_gene: TRBD1
abundance: many
v_gene: TRBV12-3/TRBV12-4
j_gene: TRBJ2-3
CDR3aa: CASSSGQGLRTDTQYF
CDR3nt: TGTGCCAGCAGTTCCGGACAGGGTCTTCGCACAGATACGCAGTATTTT

d_gene: TRBD1
abundance: -
v_gene: TRBV6-6
j_gene: TRBJ1-1
CDR3aa: CASSNPGTVSTEAFF
CDR3nt: TGTGCCAGCAGTAATCCCGGGACAGTGAGCACTGAAGCTTTCTTT

d_gene: -
abundance: -
v_gene: TRBV18
j_gene: TRBJ1-2
CDR3aa: CASSPETGSYGYTF
CDR3nt: TGTGCCAGCTCACCCGAAACAGGGAGCTATGGCTACACCTTC

d_gene: -
abundance: -
v_gene: TRBV5-1
j_gene: TRBJ1-1
CDR3aa: CASSLEVGATEAFF
CDR3nt: TGCGCCAGCAGCTTGGAGGTAGGAGCGACTGAAGCTTTCTTT

d_gene: -
abundance: many
v_gene: TRBV6-6
j_gene: TRBJ1-2
CDR3aa: CASTLGEGYTF
CDR3nt: TGTGCCAGTACCCTGGGGGAAGGCTACACCTTC

d_gene: -
abundance: many
v_gene: TRBV28
j_gene: TRBJ2-5
CDR3aa: CASSFVTEETQYF
CDR3nt: TGTGCCAGCAGTTTTGTTACTGAAGAGACCCAGTACTTC

d_gene: -
abundance: many
v_gene: TRBV9
j_gene: TRBJ2-5
CDR3aa: CASSVGVTQYF
CDR3nt: TGTGCCAGCAGCGTAGGGGTTACCCAGTACTTC

d_gene: -
abundance: -
v_gene: TRBV7-2
j_gene: TRBJ2-7
CDR3aa: CASTRTGDSYEQYF
CDR3nt: TGTGCCAGCACTCGGACGGGGGACTCCTACGAGCAGTACTTC

d_gene: TRBD1
abundance: many
v_gene: TRBV6-2/TRBV6-3
j_gene: TRBJ2-1
CDR3aa: CASSSTRPGTGLYEQFF
CDR3nt: TGTGCCAGCAGTTCCACGCGGCCCGGGACAGGGTTGTATGAGCAGTTCTTC

d_gene: -
abundance: -
v_gene: TRBV7-2
j_gene: TRBJ1-1
CDR3aa: CASSGRTAGEAFF
CDR3nt: TGTGCCAGCAGCGGTAGGACTGCCGGGGAGGCTTTCTTT

d_gene: TRBD2
abundance: -
v_gene: TRBV30
j_gene: TRBJ2-3
CDR3aa: CACSGGAGVVQYF
CDR3nt: TGTGCCTGCAGCGGGGGGGCAGGGGTTGTGCAGTATTTT

d_gene: -
abundance: many
v_gene: TRBV7-3
j_gene: TRBJ2-3
CDR3aa: CASSLTGPPTDTQYF
CDR3nt: TGTGCCAGCAGCTTAACAGGGCCGCCCACAGATACGCAGTATTTT

d_gene: -
abundance: many
v_gene: TRBV6-5
j_gene: TRBJ1-6
CDR3aa: CASSYSPGTYSPLHF
CDR3nt: TGTGCCAGCAGTTACTCCCCAGGGACTTATTCACCCCTCCACTTT

d_gene: -
abundance: -
v_gene: TRBV2
j_gene: TRBJ2-5
CDR3aa: CASMIQETQYF
CDR3nt: TGTGCCAGCATGATTCAGGAGACCCAGTACTTC

d_gene: TRBD1
abundance: many
v_gene: TRBV5-1
j_gene: TRBJ1-6
CDR3aa: CASSLGTGASPLHF
CDR3nt: TGCGCCAGCAGCTTGGGAACAGGGGCTTCACCCCTCCACTTT

d_gene: TRBD1
abundance: few
v_gene: TRBV20-1
j_gene: TRBJ1-6
CDR3aa: CSARPPGQLNSPPHF
CDR3nt: TGCAGTGCTAGACCCCCGGGACAGTTGAATTCACCCCCCCACTTT

d_gene: -
abundance: many
v_gene: TRBV20-1
j_gene: TRBJ2-7
CDR3aa: CSAREVRGPYEQYF
CDR3nt: TGCAGTGCTAGAGAGGTCCGGGGCCCGTACGAGCAGTACTTC

d_gene: -
abundance: many
v_gene: TRBV7-2
j_gene: TRBJ2-5
CDR3aa: CASSWRETQYF
CDR3nt: TGTGCCAGCAGCTGGAGGGAGACCCAGTACTTC

d_gene: -
abundance: -
v_gene: TRBV20-1
j_gene: TRBJ1-5
CDR3aa: CSAKPNPYQPQHF
CDR3nt: TGCAGTGCTAAACCGAACCCATATCAGCCCCAGCATTTT

d_gene: -
abundance: many
v_gene: TRBV5-1
j_gene: TRBJ2-1
CDR3aa: CASSAAVGRVDEQFF
CDR3nt: TGCGCCAGCAGCGCTGCGGTTGGCAGGGTAGATGAGCAGTTCTTC

d_gene: -
abundance: -
v_gene: TRBV20-1
j_gene: TRBJ1-1
CDR3aa: CSAKVTATEAFF
CDR3nt: TGCAGTGCTAAAGTCACGGCGACTGAAGCTTTCTTT

d_gene: TRBD2
abundance: few
v_gene: TRBV5-1
j_gene: TRBJ2-3
CDR3aa: CASSAGLAGVSDTQYF
CDR3nt: TGCGCCAGCAGCGCGGGACTAGCGGGGGTATCAGATACGCAGTATTTT

d_gene: TRBD1
abundance: -
v_gene: TRBV30
j_gene: TRBJ2-3
CDR3aa: CAWNRGPDTQYF
CDR3nt: TGTGCCTGGAACAGGGGGCCAGATACGCAGTATTTT

d_gene: TRBD1
abundance: many
v_gene: TRBV6-2/TRBV6-3
j_gene: TRBJ1-5
CDR3aa: CASTLTGAASNQPQHF
CDR3nt: TGTGCCAGCACCCTGACAGGGGCCGCAAGCAATCAGCCCCAGCATTTT

d_gene: -
abundance: -
v_gene: TRBV20-1
j_gene: TRBJ2-4
CDR3aa: CSPQGSGNIQYF
CDR3nt: TGCAGTCCGCAGGGTAGCGGAAACATTCAGTACTTC

d_gene: TRBD1
abundance: many
v_gene: TRBV20-1
j_gene: TRBJ2-1
CDR3aa: CSGLGQASDEQFF
CDR3nt: TGCAGTGGCCTTGGACAGGCCAGTGATGAGCAGTTCTTC

d_gene: TRBD1
abundance: many
v_gene: TRBV7-2
j_gene: TRBJ1-5
CDR3aa: CASSLAGGYSNQPQHF
CDR3nt: TGTGCCAGCAGCTTAGCAGGGGGCTATAGCAATCAGCCCCAGCATTTT

d_gene: -
abundance: many
v_gene: TRBV25-1
j_gene: TRBJ1-6
CDR3aa: CASSEGVWGSPLHF
CDR3nt: TGTGCCAGCAGTGAAGGTGTGTGGGGCTCACCCCTCCACTTT

d_gene: TRBD1
abundance: many
v_gene: TRBV5-1
j_gene: TRBJ2-7
CDR3aa: CASSRRTGTSSYEQYF
CDR3nt: TGCGCCAGCAGCCGGCGGACAGGAACTAGCTCCTACGAGCAGTACTTC

d_gene: -
abundance: -
v_gene: TRBV7-2
j_gene: TRBJ2-5
CDR3aa: CASSLQGSIQETQYF
CDR3nt: TGTGCCAGCAGCTTACAGGGGTCAATCCAAGAGACCCAGTACTTC

d_gene: -
abundance: -
v_gene: TRBV2
j_gene: TRBJ2-7
CDR3aa: CASSRLEYTYEQYF
CDR3nt: TGTGCCAGCAGCCGACTAGAATATACCTACGAGCAGTACTTC

d_gene: TRBD2
abundance: -
v_gene: TRBV28
j_gene: TRBJ2-3
CDR3aa: CASSPRTSGPYTDTQYF
CDR3nt: TGTGCCAGCAGTCCCCGGACTAGCGGCCCTTACACAGATACGCAGTATTTT

d_gene: -
abundance: few
v_gene: TRBV20-1
j_gene: TRBJ1-1
CDR3aa: CSARPTRDEAFF
CDR3nt: TGCAGTGCTAGGCCGACGAGAGATGAAGCTTTCTTT

d_gene: TRBD2
abundance: -
v_gene: TRBV6-2/TRBV6-3
j_gene: TRBJ2-3
CDR3aa: CASSYSAGRADTQYF
CDR3nt: TGTGCCAGCAGTTACTCCGCGGGGAGGGCAGATACGCAGTATTTT

d_gene: -
abundance: many
v_gene: TRBV19
j_gene: TRBJ1-2
CDR3aa: CASSIDRRYGYTF
CDR3nt: TGTGCCAGTAGTATCGACAGGAGGTATGGCTACACCTTC

d_gene: TRBD2
abundance: few
v_gene: TRBV30
j_gene: TRBJ2-1
CDR3aa: CAWSVGGGINEQFF
CDR3nt: TGTGCCTGGAGTGTCGGGGGGGGAATTAATGAGCAGTTCTTC